Following are 16 T cell receptor beta chains from one sample sequenced in a study of T cells in Graves' hyperthyroidism and ophthalmopathy. The investigators amplified TCR beta CDR3 regions from RNA transcripts. The TCR CDR3 was amplified in a first-round RT-PCR using the HTBI primer set. One entry per CDR3 protein results from TCRdb running MiXCR on the multiplex PCR reads. In the table there are a few hundred thousand distinct CDR3 sequences, around 20% of which are singletons. What was sequenced was blood. These receptors were collected from a man younger than 30 with Graves' hyperthyroidism.

In its sample, this clonotype was seen many times. The V call is TRBV20-1, the J call TRBJ2-7; 11 nucleotides match TRBD1. This CDR3 is 14 amino acids long. Trimming at V came to 5 bases and at J to 2 bases, leaving 5 bases not matched to a gene. Germline CDR1 is DFQATT and CDR2 is SNEGSKA (reference sequence). The CDR3 DNA reads as TGCAGTGCTGACCGGGGACAGGGGGCCTACGAGCAGTACTTC. It yields the protein CSADRGQGAYEQYF.

This clonotype was observed many times. The CDR3 nucleotides are TGTGCCAGCACGAAGGCAGGGGAGGGCGACGAGCAGTACTTC. Translated, it gives CASTKAGEGDEQYF. This chain links TRBV2 with TRBJ2-7; D possibly corresponds to TRBD2 (7 bases). The V and J ends lost 7 bases and 5 bases respectively, with 18 bases between them. In germline, CDR1 is SNHLY, CDR2 FYNNEI. The CDR3 loop spans 14 amino acids.

This clonotype was counted at least ten times. CDR3 sequence reads: CASSFGQIYGYTF. CDR3 bases: TGTGCCAGCAGCTTTGGACAGATATATGGCTACACCTTC. The gene calls are TRBV7-8 and TRBJ1-2, with D possibly being TRBD1 (6 bases). The V end lost 3 bases, the J end lost 5 bases, and 10 bases lay between the germline ends. Germline CDR1 SGHVS, CDR2 FQNEAQ. CDR3 length: 13 residues. Using reference TRBV7-8 and TRBJ1-2 for the parts outside the CDR3, the full variable domain is GAGVSQSPRYKVAKRGQDVALRCDPISGHVSLFWYQQALGQGPEFLTYFQNEAQLDKSGLPSDRFFAERPEGSVSTLKIQRTQQEDSAVYLCASSFGQIYGYTFGSGTRLTVV.

This clonotype was found many times. The gene calls are TRBV11-1 and TRBJ1-1; perhaps TRBD1 as D (5 bases). V lost 5 bases to trimming and J lost 0 bases, with 16 bases between them. The CDR3 is 16 residues long. Germline V gene data show CDR1 as SGHAT and CDR2 as FQDESV (reference sequence). The CDR3 protein is CASSPGPGTVNTEAFF. Written as DNA, the CDR3 is TGTGCCAGCAGCCCGGGTCCAGGGACGGTGAACACTGAAGCTTTCTTT.

This clonotype appeared a few times. V and J are TRBV30 and TRBJ2-7, with 9 bases fitting TRBD1. Germline CDR1 is GTSNPN and CDR2 is SVGIG (reference sequence). CDR3 length: 13 residues. The junction had 8 bases not matched to a gene; V was cut back by 7 bases and J by 4 bases. The CDR3 loop reads CASTGTGFYEQYF. CDR3 DNA: TGTGCCTCAACCGGGACAGGGTTTTACGAGCAGTACTTC.

The CDR3: CASSLDRGHNLGYGYTF. As DNA, the CDR3 is TGTGCCAGCAGCTTAGACAGGGGGCATAATTTAGGCTATGGCTACACCTTC. The rearrangement uses TRBV11-2 and TRBJ1-2; 8 bases are a match to TRBD1. Germline V gives CDR1 SGHAT, CDR2 FQNNGV. With V trimmed by 0 bases and J by 4 bases, 10 bases remained unmatched. CDR3 size: 17 residues.

There are many counts of this clonotype. V and J are TRBV25-1 and TRBJ2-5; TRBD2 agrees at 10 bases. CDR1 is MGHDK, CDR2 SYGVNS, per germline. This CDR3 is built from 15 residues. J lost 7 bases, V lost 4 bases, and 9 bases had no gene match. The CDR3 protein is CASSVAGGPRGTQYF. For the CDR3, the DNA is TGTGCCAGCAGTGTAGCGGGGGGCCCAAGGGGGACCCAGTACTTC.

This clonotype was seen many times. This chain connects TRBV12-3 or TRBV12-4 to TRBJ1-5, with 7 bases identical to TRBD1. V gave up 0 bases and J gave up 2 bases; unmatched junction bases: 4. This CDR3 has 16 amino acids. The DNA for the CDR3 is TGTGCCAGCAGTTTAGCGACAGGGTTCCGCAATCAGCCCCAGCATTTT. Translated: CASSLATGFRNQPQHF.

The J gene is TRBJ2-2, the V gene TRBV28; 11 nucleotides align to TRBD1. The CDR3 contains 15 residues. J was trimmed by 4 bases and V by 7 bases; bases with no gene match: 5. Germline lookup yields CDR1 MDHEN and CDR2 SYDVKM. The CDR3: CASTTGQGATGELFF. In DNA form, the CDR3 reads TGTGCCAGCACCACCGGACAGGGGGCCACCGGGGAGCTGTTTTTT.

This clonotype was picked up many times. The genes are TRBV12-3 or TRBV12-4 and TRBJ2-7; 10 bases are a match to TRBD1. V lost 6 bases, J lost 2 bases, and 7 bases stayed unmatched. The CDR3 length is 15 residues. The CDR3 is CASRAAGQGAYEQYF. The CDR3 bases are TGTGCCAGCAGAGCCGCCGGACAGGGGGCCTACGAGCAGTACTTC.

This clonotype came up many times. The chain carries TRBV10-2 and TRBJ1-2, with D unresolved. V lost 3 bases and J 7 bases, leaving 9 bases between the germline ends. This CDR3 contains 12 residues. CDR1 is WSHSY and CDR2 is SAAADI in the germline V gene. The CDR3 bases are TGCGCCAGCAGTGATTACAGAGGTGGCTACACCTTC. Protein product: CASSDYRGGYTF.

This clonotype showed up many times. The V gene is TRBV19, the J gene TRBJ1-5; no definite D call. Trimming cost V 5 bases and J 4 bases, with 9 bases left between them. This CDR3 spans 13 amino acids. Per the germline V gene, CDR1 is LNHDA and CDR2 is SQIVND (reference sequence). CDR3 sequence: CASSGGWNQPQHF. The CDR3 DNA is TGTGCCAGTAGTGGAGGGTGGAATCAGCCCCAGCATTTT.

This clonotype was seen many times. This chain joins TRBV6-1 and TRBJ2-7; D possibly matches TRBD1 or TRBD2 (5 bases each). The V gene lost 1 base and the J gene lost 2 bases, with 21 bases spanning the gap. CDR1 and CDR2 from the germline V gene are MNHNS and SASEGT. This CDR3 comprises 18 residues. The chain's CDR3 is CASSEEFGGLLGAYEQYF. CDR3 coding DNA: TGTGCCAGCAGTGAAGAATTTGGGGGTCTACTGGGAGCCTACGAGCAGTACTTC.

There are a few counts of this clonotype. Here the CDR3 reads CASSSATRLGETQYF. In nucleotides, the CDR3 is TGTGCCAGCAGCTCTGCGACTAGACTCGGCGAGACCCAGTACTTC. The rearrangement uses TRBV11-2 and TRBJ2-5; maybe TRBD2 (6 bases). Looked up from germline, CDR1 is SGHAT and CDR2 is FQNNGV. The V end lost 4 bases, the J end lost 5 bases, and 17 bases lay between the germline ends. This CDR3 comprises 15 residues.

This clonotype was counted at least ten times. The chain carries TRBV28 and TRBJ2-5, with D hard to call. V lost 2 bases to trimming and J lost 6 bases, with 4 bases between them. CDR3 length: 11 amino acids. CDR1 is MDHEN, CDR2 SYDVKM, per germline. CDR3 DNA: TGTGCCAGCAGTTTAACGAAGACCCAGTACTTC. It is translated as CASSLTKTQYF.

This clonotype occurred many times. V is TRBV6-1 and J is TRBJ2-7; 7 bases are a match to TRBD1. The CDR3 has 15 residues. With 3 bases clipped from V and 7 bases from J, the junction kept 12 bases outside the gene matches. From germline, CDR1 is MNHNS and CDR2 SASEGT. The DNA for the CDR3 is TGTGCCAGCAGTGAGGTCCGGGACAGAACCTCTGAGCAGTACTTC. Translating it yields CASSEVRDRTSEQYF.